What follows are 23 T cell receptor beta chains derived from one specimen sequenced in a study of T-cell reconstitution after alpha-beta-depleted transplantation in children. As it was prepared, the TCRbeta library received unique molecular identifiers. TCRdb re-called the PCR reads through MiXCR, storing one row per CDR3 protein. The sample carries around 500,000 distinct CDR3 sequences, 23% recorded once. Material: PBMCs, mostly from graft donor cells, obtained 360 days after TCRalphabeta/CD19-depleted stem cell transplant. These receptors all come from a boy younger than two who had a stem cell transplant for acute myeloid leukemia, so the T cells may come from the graft donor.

V and J are TRBV4-3 and TRBJ1-1, with 10 positions matching TRBD1. Germline CDR1 is LGHNA and CDR2 is YSLEER. The CDR3 consists of 18 residues. J gave up 6 bases and V 0 bases, and 13 bases lay outside the gene matches. CDR3 coding DNA: TGCGCCAGCAGCCAAGATGGGACAGGGGAGGTGGGAATCCCTGAAGCTTTCTTT. It translates to CASSQDGTGEVGIPEAFF.

This clonotype was observed at least ten times. This rearrangement joins TRBV24-1 to TRBJ1-2; D gene uncertain. This CDR3 contains 19 residues. The germline V and J ends were trimmed by 5 bases and 5 bases, with 29 bases remaining between them. Germline V gene lookup returns CDR1 KGHDR and CDR2 SFDVKD. CDR3 DNA: TGTGCCACCAGTGGCGATATTCCTGCCCTTGGCGACGGTGGGTATGGCTACACCTTC. Translated, it gives CATSGDIPALGDGGYGYTF.

The V call is TRBV28, the J call TRBJ2-7, with TRBD1 matching 7 bases. The CDR3 spans 14 residues. The trim removed 3 bases at V and 2 bases at J, leaving 4 bases unmatched. Germline V gene lookup returns CDR1 MDHEN and CDR2 SYDVKM. DNA of the CDR3: TGTGCCAGCAGTTTTGGGGGACAGCCCTACGAGCAGTACGTC. Its translation is CASSFGGQPYEQYV.

The genes are TRBV18 and TRBJ1-2; D not resolved. The CDR3 sequence is 13 residues long. The germline V and J ends were trimmed by 6 bases and 7 bases, with 15 bases remaining between them. Germline V gene data show CDR1 as KGHSH and CDR2 as LQKENI. The CDR3 reads CASSSQEGSGYTF. In DNA, the CDR3 is TGTGCCAGCTCCTCTCAAGAGGGAAGTGGCTACACCTTC.

This rearrangement joins TRBV20-1 to TRBJ1-2, with 7 bases matching TRBD1. The J segment lost 5 bases and the V segment lost 1 base, leaving 10 bases of the junction unmatched. Germline values: CDR1 DFQATT, CDR2 SNEGSKA (reference sequence). The CDR3 consists of 15 residues. The CDR3 DNA follows: TGCAGTGCTAGAGCCCTCGTACAGGGGTTTTATGGCTACACCTTC. Translation: CSARALVQGFYGYTF.

This chain joins TRBV10-3 and TRBJ1-4; D unresolved. CDR1 and CDR2 (germline): ENHRY, SYGVKD. V gave up 6 bases and J gave up 4 bases, with 9 bases separating them. This CDR3 spans 13 amino acids. For the CDR3, the DNA is TGTGCCATCAGCCGAAGGGATAATGAAAAACTGTTTTTT. It codes for CAISRRDNEKLFF.

The chain recombines TRBV12-3 or TRBV12-4 with TRBJ2-7, with D unclear. The CDR3 runs 13 residues. The CDR3 sequence: CACSLNSQREQYV. The CDR3 DNA is TGTGCCTGCAGTTTAAATTCCCAGCGCGAGCAGTACGTC.

This clonotype was seen only a few times. The rearrangement links TRBV12-3 or TRBV12-4 to TRBJ1-1, with D possibly TRBD1 on 5 matching bases. The length of the CDR3 is 14 residues. Deletions cut 5 bases from V and 1 base from J, with 11 bases between. The CDR3 sequence: CASSRGPPNTEAFF. As DNA, the CDR3 is TGTGCCAGCAGTAGGGGACCTCCGAACACTGAAGCTTTCTTT.

The J gene is TRBJ2-1, the V gene TRBV20-1; 11 bases agree with TRBD2. The junction had 5 bases not matched to a gene; V was cut back by 6 bases and J by 7 bases. Germline CDR1 DFQATT, CDR2 SNEGSKA (reference sequence). This CDR3 is 13 amino acids long. CDR3 bases: TGCAGTGCCATAGCGGGGGGGTGGAATGAGCAGTTCTTC. As protein: CSAIAGGWNEQFF.

This clonotype has a count of ten or more. The chain is built from TRBV24-1 and TRBJ2-3; tentatively, D is TRBD1 (6 bases). In germline, CDR1 is KGHDR, CDR2 SFDVKD. Trimming left V 1 base short and J 0 bases short, with 16 bases between. CDR3 size: 18 residues. In DNA, the CDR3 is TGTGCCACCAGTGATTTCCGGACCCGACAGGCCAGCACAGATACGCAGTATTTT. It yields the protein CATSDFRTRQASTDTQYF.

Only a few counts were recorded for this clonotype. J is TRBJ1-5 and V is TRBV12-3 or TRBV12-4; unclear D gene. The V end was cut by 3 bases, the J end by 1 base, with 19 bases between. This CDR3 region has 18 residues. CDR3 coding DNA: TGTGCCAGCAGTTTCTCCTCGGACGAGGGTCGGAGCAATCAGCCCCAGCATTTT. Translation gives CASSFSSDEGRSNQPQHF.

V is TRBV20-1 and J is TRBJ1-4; 8 nucleotides agree with TRBD1. Germline loops: CDR1 DFQATT, CDR2 SNEGSKA (reference sequence). J was trimmed by 0 bases and V by 5 bases; bases with no gene match: 2. The CDR3 is 14 residues long. CDR3 protein: CSAAGGATNEKLFF. The DNA for the CDR3 is TGCAGTGCTGCAGGGGGCGCAACTAATGAAAAACTGTTTTTT.

This clonotype occurred many times. This chain uses TRBV10-3 with TRBJ2-1; 8 bases align to TRBD2. Per germline, CDR1 ENHRY and CDR2 SYGVKD. This CDR3 is 16 amino acids long. V lost 7 bases, J lost 9 bases, and 17 bases stayed unmatched. CDR3 region: CAIMGPGTSRDGEQFF. CDR3 DNA sequence: TGTGCCATCATGGGACCCGGGACTAGTAGGGACGGTGAGCAGTTCTTC.

The gene calls are TRBV20-1 and TRBJ2-7; perhaps TRBD1 as D (6 bases). V lost 6 bases, J lost 13 bases, and 10 bases lay in between. This CDR3 is built from 8 residues. Germline loops: CDR1 DFQATT, CDR2 SNEGSKA (reference sequence). CDR3 sequence: CSAPDSYF. The CDR3 DNA reads as TGCAGTGCACCGGACAGCTACTTC.

The chain combines TRBV29-1 with TRBJ2-5; D is tentatively TRBD1 or TRBD2 (6 bases each). Germline CDR1 reads SQVTM; CDR2 reads ANQGSEA. Trimming shortened V by 3 bases and J by 5 bases, and 13 bases separated the two germline ends. The CDR3 has 13 amino acids. As DNA, the CDR3 is TGCAGCGTTGACAGGGGTCGGGGGGAGACCCAGTACTTC. Protein: CSVDRGRGETQYF.

V gene TRBV29-1 combines with J gene TRBJ2-5; D is uncertain. Trimming took 7 bases from V and 6 from J, leaving 18 bases between them. The CDR3 consists of 13 residues. Per germline, CDR1 SQVTM and CDR2 ANQGSEA. In DNA, the CDR3 is TGCAGCGCTCCCGGGCCTTTTCTGAAGACCCAGTACTTC. Residues: CSAPGPFLKTQYF. The whole variable domain, remainder taken from reference TRBV29-1 and TRBJ2-5, is SAVISQKPSRDICQRGTSLTIQCQVDSQVTMMFWYRQQPGQSLTLIATANQGSEATYESGFVIDKFPISRPNLTFSTLTVSNMSPEDSSIYLCSAPGPFLKTQYFGPGTRLLVL.

The chain links TRBV7-8 to TRBJ2-7; a weak D match, TRBD1 (7 bases). The CDR3 runs 16 residues. From germline, CDR1 is SGHVS and CDR2 FQNEAQ. V was pared by 2 bases and J by 2 bases, with 16 bases between. CDR3 DNA: TGTGCCAGCAGCTTACCCGGACAGGAGGGCGCCTACGAGCAGTACTTC. Residues: CASSLPGQEGAYEQYF. The full variable domain, its missing parts supplied by reference TRBV7-8 and TRBJ2-7, is GAGVSQSPRYKVAKRGQDVALRCDPISGHVSLFWYQQALGQGPEFLTYFQNEAQLDKSGLPSDRFFAERPEGSVSTLKIQRTQQEDSAVYLCASSLPGQEGAYEQYFGPGTRLTVT.

The genes are TRBV20-1 and TRBJ2-7, with 7 bases identical to TRBD1. Per the germline V gene, CDR1 is DFQATT and CDR2 is SNEGSKA (reference sequence). The V gene end was trimmed by 7 bases and the J gene end by 3 bases; junction bases not matched to a gene: 6. The CDR3 contains 12 residues. CDR3 in amino acids: CSVETGNYEQYF. The CDR3 DNA follows: TGCAGTGTGGAGACAGGGAACTACGAGCAGTACTTC.

A few counts support this clonotype. The V gene is TRBV6-1, the J gene TRBJ2-1; D is undetermined. This CDR3 comprises 14 residues. Trimming stripped 1 base from V and 7 bases from J, with 11 bases between. CDR1 is MNHNS and CDR2 is SASEGT in the germline V gene. The CDR3 spells CASSEVFVGNEQFF. In DNA form, the CDR3 reads TGTGCCAGCAGTGAAGTATTTGTGGGTAATGAGCAGTTCTTC.

In regard to this clonotype: Germline and junction disagree at one end, which may indicate a read error. The CDR3 loop is CSATTSGGQEAQYF. CDR3 bases: TGCAGTGCTACGACTAGCGGGGGCCAAGAGGCCCAGTACTTC. V is TRBV20-1 and J is TRBJ2-5; TRBD2 matches at 12 bases. In germline, CDR1 is DFQATT, CDR2 SNEGSKA (reference sequence). The CDR3 runs to 14 residues.

The chain couples TRBV6-2 or TRBV6-3 to TRBJ1-6; D is uncertain. CDR1 is MNHEY, CDR2 SVGEGT, per germline. V lost 2 bases and J lost 4, with 15 bases in between. The CDR3 spans 17 residues. Here the CDR3 reads CASSYGRASTYNSPLHF. CDR3 nucleotide sequence: TGTGCCAGCAGTTACGGTCGGGCTTCGACTTATAATTCACCCCTCCACTTT.

V is TRBV3-1 and J is TRBJ2-1; TRBD2 matches 9 bases. Per germline, CDR1 LGHDT and CDR2 YNNKEL (reference sequence). The CDR3 has 14 amino acids. The V and J ends lost 5 bases and 5 bases, in that order; junction bases with no gene match: 4. CDR3 residues: CASSVGLADNEQFF. In nucleotides, the CDR3 is TGTGCCAGCAGCGTGGGACTAGCTGACAATGAGCAGTTCTTC.

This clonotype was counted at least ten times. The rearrangement joins TRBV10-3 to TRBJ2-1; D may be TRBD1 (5 bases). V was trimmed by 4 bases and J by 9 bases, leaving 7 bases between them. The germline V gene encodes CDR1 ENHRY and CDR2 SYGVKD. There are 11 residues in the CDR3. CDR3 sequence: CAISGGGEQFF. In nucleotides, the CDR3 is TGTGCCATCAGTGGGGGCGGTGAGCAGTTCTTC.